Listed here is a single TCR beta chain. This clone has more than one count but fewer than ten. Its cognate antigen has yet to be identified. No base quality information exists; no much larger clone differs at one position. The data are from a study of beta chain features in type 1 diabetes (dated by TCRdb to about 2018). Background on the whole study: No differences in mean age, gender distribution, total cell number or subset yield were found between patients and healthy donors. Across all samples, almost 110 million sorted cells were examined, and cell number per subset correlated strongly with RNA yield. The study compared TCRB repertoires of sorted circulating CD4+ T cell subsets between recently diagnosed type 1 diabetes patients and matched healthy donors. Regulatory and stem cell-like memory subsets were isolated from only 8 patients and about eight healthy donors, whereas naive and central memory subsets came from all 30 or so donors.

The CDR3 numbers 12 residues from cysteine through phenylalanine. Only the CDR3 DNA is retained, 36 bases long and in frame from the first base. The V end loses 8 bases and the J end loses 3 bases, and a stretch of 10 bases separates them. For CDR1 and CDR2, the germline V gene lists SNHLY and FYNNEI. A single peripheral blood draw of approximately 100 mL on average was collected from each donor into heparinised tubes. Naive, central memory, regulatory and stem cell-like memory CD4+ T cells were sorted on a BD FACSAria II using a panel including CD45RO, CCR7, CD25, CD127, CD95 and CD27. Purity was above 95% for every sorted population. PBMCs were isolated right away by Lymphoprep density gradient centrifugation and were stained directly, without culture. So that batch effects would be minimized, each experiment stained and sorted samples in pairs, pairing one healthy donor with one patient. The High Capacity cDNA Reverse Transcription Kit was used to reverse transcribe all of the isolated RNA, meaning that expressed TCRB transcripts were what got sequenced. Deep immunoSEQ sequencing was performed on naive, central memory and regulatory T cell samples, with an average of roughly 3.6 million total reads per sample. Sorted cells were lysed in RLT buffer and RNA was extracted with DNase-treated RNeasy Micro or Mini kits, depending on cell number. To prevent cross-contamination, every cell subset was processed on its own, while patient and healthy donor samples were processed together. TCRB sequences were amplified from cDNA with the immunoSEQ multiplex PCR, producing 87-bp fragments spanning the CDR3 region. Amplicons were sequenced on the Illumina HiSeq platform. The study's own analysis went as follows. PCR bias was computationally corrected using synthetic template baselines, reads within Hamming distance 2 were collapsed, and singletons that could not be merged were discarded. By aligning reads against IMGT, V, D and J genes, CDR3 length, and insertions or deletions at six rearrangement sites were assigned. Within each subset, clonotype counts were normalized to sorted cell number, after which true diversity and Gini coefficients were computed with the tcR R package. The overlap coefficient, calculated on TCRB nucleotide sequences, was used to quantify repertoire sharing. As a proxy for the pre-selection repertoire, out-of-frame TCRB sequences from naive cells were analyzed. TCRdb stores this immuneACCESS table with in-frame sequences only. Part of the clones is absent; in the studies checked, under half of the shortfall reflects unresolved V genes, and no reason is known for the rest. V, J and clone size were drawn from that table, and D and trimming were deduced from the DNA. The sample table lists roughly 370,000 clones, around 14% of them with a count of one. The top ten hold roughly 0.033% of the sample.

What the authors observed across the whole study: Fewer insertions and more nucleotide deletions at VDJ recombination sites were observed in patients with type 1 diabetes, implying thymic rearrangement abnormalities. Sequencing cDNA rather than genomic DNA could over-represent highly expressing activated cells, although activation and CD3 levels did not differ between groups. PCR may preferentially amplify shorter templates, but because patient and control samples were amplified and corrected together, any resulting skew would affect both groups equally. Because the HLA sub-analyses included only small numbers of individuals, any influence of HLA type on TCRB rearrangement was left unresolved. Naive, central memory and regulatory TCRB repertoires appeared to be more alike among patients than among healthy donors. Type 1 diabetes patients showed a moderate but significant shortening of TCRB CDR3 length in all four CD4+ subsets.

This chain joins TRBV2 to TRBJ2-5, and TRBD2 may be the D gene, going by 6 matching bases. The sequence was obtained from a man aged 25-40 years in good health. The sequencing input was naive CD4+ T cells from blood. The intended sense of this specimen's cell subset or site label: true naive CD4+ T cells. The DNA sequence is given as TGTGCCAGCGCACTAGCTAAAGAGACCCAGTACTTC. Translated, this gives CASALAKETQYF.